The TCR beta chain under discussion was sequenced for a study of cytomegalovirus exposure and HLA in healthy donors. Study findings and constraints: The authors later linked a missense DCLRE1C variant to TCR beta V- and J-gene trimming. The availability of immune exposure information extended only to CMV serostatus.

Germline V gene lookup returns CDR1 MNHEY and CDR2 SVGAGI. The CDR3 spans 14 residues. Trimming cost V 6 bases and J 2 bases, with 13 bases left between them. Primers for the PCR totalled 60 Vbeta and 13 Jbeta. Per the study methods: Later reanalysis found 80 million or so unique TCR beta chains, around 10 million of them shared. The data were produced by immunoSEQ multiplex PCR, yet TCRdb's version contains in-frame clones alone and is incomplete. Clone size and V and J calls were adopted from that table, with D and trimming inferred from the DNA. The table records about 140,000 clones, around 65% of them present only once. In this sample, this clone turned up a few times. Its antigen remains unknown.

This TCR was sampled from a woman aged 60-70 years in good health and CMV-seronegative. The chain employs TRBV6-5 and TRBJ1-2; weak D call: TRBD1 (6 bases). Material: PBMCs. This CDR3 is CASRLDSINYGYTF. The CDR3 DNA follows: TGTGCCAGCAGACTGGACAGCATAAACTATGGCTACACCTTC.